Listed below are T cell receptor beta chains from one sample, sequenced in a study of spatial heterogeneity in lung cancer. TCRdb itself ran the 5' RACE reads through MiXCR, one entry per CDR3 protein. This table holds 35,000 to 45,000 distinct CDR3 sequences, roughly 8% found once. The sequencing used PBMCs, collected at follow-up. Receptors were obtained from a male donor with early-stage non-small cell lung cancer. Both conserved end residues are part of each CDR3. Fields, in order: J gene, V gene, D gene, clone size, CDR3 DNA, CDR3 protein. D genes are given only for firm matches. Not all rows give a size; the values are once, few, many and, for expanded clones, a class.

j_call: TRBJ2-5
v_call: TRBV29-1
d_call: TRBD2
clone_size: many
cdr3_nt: TGCAGCTGGGGACTAGCGGGATCCCAGTACTTC
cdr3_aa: CSWGLAGSQYF

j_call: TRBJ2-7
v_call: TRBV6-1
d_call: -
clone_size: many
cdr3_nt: TGTGCCAGCAGCCAACAGGGCACCAGGGGCGAGCAGTACTTC
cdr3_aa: CASSQQGTRGEQYF

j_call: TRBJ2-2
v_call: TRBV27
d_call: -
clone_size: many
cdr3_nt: TGTGCCAGCAGCTGGCAGGTTCACACCGGGGAGCTGTTTTTT
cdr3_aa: CASSWQVHTGELFF

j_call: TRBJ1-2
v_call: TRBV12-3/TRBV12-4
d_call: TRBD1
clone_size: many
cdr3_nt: TGTGCCAGCAGTTTAAGCACCGGGACAGGGGGCTACACCTTC
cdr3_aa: CASSLSTGTGGYTF

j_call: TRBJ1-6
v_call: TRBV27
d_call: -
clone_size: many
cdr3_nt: TGTGCCAGCAGTTTGACGGCGCGGAATTCACCCCTCCACTTT
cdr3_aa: CASSLTARNSPLHF

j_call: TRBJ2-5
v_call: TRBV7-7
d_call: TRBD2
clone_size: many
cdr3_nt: TGTGCTAGCAGCTTAGCGGGGGGGCCCGTAGAGACCCAGTACTTC
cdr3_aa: CASSLAGGPVETQYF

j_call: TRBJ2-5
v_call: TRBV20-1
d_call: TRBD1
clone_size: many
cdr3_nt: TGCAGTGCTAGAGCTCCAGGACAGGGGACCCAGTACTTC
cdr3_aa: CSARAPGQGTQYF

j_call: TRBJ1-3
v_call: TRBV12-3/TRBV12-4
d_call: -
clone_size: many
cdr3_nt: TGTGCCAGCAGTGGCCGACCAGTTGGAGGGGACACCATATATTTT
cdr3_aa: CASSGRPVGGDTIYF

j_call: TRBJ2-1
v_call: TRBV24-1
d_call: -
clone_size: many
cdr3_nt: TGTGCCACCTCAAGAGGGGGCAATGAGCAGTTCTTC
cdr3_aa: CATSRGGNEQFF

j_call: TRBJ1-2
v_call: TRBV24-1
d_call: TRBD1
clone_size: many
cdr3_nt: TGTGCCACCAGTGATGTGGACAGGAACTATGGCTACACCTTC
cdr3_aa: CATSDVDRNYGYTF

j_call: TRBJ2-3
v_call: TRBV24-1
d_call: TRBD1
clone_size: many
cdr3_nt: TGTGCCACCAGTGCCGGGACAGGGAACGCAGATACGCAGTATTTT
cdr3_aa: CATSAGTGNADTQYF

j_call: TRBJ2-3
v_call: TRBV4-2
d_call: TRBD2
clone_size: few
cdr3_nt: TGTGCCAGCAGCCATGTAGCGGGGGGCACAGATACGCAGTATTTT
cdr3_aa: CASSHVAGGTDTQYF

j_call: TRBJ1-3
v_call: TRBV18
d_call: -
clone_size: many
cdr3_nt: TGTGCCAGCTCACCAACGGGTTCTGGAAACACCATATATTTT
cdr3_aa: CASSPTGSGNTIYF

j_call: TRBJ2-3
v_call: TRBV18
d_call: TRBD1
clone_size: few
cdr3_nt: TGTGCCAGCTCAAGTCCCGGGACAGGGGACACAGATACGCAGTATTTT
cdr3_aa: CASSSPGTGDTDTQYF

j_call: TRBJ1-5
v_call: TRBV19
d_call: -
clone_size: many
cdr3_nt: TGTGCCAGTAGTATCGACAATTATAGCAATCAGCCCCAGCATTTT
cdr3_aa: CASSIDNYSNQPQHF

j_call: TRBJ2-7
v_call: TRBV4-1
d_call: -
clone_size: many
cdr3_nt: TGCGCCAGCAGCCAGAGCGAGACAGGCCCCGCGGGGCAGTACTTC
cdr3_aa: CASSQSETGPAGQYF

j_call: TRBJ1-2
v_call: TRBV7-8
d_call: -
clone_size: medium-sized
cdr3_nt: TGTGCCAGCGGAAACCTGCGGGGGCTAGACTATGGCTACACCTTC
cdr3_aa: CASGNLRGLDYGYTF

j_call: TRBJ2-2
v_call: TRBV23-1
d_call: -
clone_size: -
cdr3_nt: TGCGCCAGCACCCCACCGGACGGAAACACCGGGGAGCTGTTTTTT
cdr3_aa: CASTPPDGNTGELFF

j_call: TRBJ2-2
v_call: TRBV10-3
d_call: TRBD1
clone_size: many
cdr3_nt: TGTGCCTCAAGGCCGGGACAGGGGGCGAGTAACACCGGGGAGCTGTTTTTT
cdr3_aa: CASRPGQGASNTGELFF

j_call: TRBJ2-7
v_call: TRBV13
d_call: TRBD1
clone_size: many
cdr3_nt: TGTGCCAGCAGCCCACCCGGGACAGGCTACGAGCAGTACTTC
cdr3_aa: CASSPPGTGYEQYF

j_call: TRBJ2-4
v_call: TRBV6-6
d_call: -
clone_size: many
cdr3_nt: TGTGCCAGCAGTTACCAGGGACGGAAAAACATTCAGTACTTC
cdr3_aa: CASSYQGRKNIQYF

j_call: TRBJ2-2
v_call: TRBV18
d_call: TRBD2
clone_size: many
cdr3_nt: TGTGCCAGCTCACCGGGCGGGGGACGGAACAACGGGGAGCTGTTTTTT
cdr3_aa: CASSPGGGRNNGELFF

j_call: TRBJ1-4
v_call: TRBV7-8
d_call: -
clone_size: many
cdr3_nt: TGTGCCAGCAGCTTAGTCGGGCAGAGCGAAAAACTGTTTTTT
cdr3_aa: CASSLVGQSEKLFF

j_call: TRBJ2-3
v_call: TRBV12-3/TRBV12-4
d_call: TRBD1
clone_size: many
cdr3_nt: TGTGCCAGCAGCCGCACAGGGGGTGCAGATACGCAGTATTTT
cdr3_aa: CASSRTGGADTQYF

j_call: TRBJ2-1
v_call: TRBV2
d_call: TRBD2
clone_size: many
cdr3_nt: TGTGCCAGCAGTGAACTAGCGGGGTGGAATGAGCAGTTCTTC
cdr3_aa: CASSELAGWNEQFF

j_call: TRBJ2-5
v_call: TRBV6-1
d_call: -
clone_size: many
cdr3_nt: TGTGCCAGCAGGAGCCGGGACTTAGAGACCCAGTACTTC
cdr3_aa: CASRSRDLETQYF

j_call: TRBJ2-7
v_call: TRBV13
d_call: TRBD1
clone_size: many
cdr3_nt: TGTGCCAGCAGCCCGACAGGGAACAACTACGAGCAGTACTTC
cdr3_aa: CASSPTGNNYEQYF

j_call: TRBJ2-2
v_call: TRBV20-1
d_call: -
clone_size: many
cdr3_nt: TGCAGTGTTGGCGGGGCGAACACCGGGGAGCTGTTTTTT
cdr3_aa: CSVGGANTGELFF

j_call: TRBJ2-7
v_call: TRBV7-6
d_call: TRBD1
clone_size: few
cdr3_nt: TGTGCCAGCAGCCCCGGTTTAGGGACAGGGGTTGGGGAGCAGTACTTC
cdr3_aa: CASSPGLGTGVGEQYF

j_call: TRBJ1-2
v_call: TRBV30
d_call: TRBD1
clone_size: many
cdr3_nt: TGTGCCTGGAGTGTAAGTGGGGGACAGGAGTATGGCTACACCTTC
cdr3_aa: CAWSVSGGQEYGYTF

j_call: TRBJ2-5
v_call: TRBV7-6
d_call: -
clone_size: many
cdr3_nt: TGTGCCAGCAGCTTAGGGACAGCCCAAGAGACCCAGTACTTC
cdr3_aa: CASSLGTAQETQYF

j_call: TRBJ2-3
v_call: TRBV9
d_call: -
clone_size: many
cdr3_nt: TGTGCCAGCAGCGTCCTCACAGATACGCAGTATTTT
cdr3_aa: CASSVLTDTQYF

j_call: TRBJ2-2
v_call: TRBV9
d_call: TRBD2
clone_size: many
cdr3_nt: TGTGCCAGCAGCCCCGGGACTACGAACACCGGGGAGCTGTTTTTT
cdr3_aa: CASSPGTTNTGELFF

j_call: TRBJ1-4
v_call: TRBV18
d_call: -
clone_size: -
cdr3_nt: TGTGCCAGCTCACCCCCTCATTCCCTCCGAGGGGGAAAACTGTTTTTT
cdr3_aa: CASSPPHSLRGGKLFF

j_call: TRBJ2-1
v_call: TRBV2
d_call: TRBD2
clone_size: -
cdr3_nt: TGTGCCAGCAGTGAAGCCGGGGGGGATTACAATGAGCAGTTCTTC
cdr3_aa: CASSEAGGDYNEQFF

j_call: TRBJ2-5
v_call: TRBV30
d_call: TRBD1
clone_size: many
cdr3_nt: TGTGCCTGGAGTGGCAAAGGGACAGGGGTTGTGGAGACCCAGTACTTC
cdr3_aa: CAWSGKGTGVVETQYF

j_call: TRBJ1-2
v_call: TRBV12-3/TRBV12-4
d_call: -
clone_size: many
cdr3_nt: TGTGCCAGCAATAAGGCCGGTCCAGGAGACGTCTATGGCTACACCTTC
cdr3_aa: CASNKAGPGDVYGYTF

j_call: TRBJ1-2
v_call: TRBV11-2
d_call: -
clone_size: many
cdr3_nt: TGTGCCAGCAGCTTAGCCGGGGAGGGTGGCTACACCTTC
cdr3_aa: CASSLAGEGGYTF

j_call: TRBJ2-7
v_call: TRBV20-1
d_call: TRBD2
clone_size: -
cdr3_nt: TGCAGTGTGAGGGAGCAAGCGGGGGCCTACGAGCAGTACTTC
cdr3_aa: CSVREQAGAYEQYF

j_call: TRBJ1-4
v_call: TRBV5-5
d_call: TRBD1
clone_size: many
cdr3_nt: TGTGCCAGCGACCAGACAGGGGAGCGAGAAAAACTGTTTTTT
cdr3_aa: CASDQTGEREKLFF

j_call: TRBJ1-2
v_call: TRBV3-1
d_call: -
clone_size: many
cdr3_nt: TGTGCCAGCAGCCAAGATGGTGGGGAATCGCGAGGCTACACCTTC
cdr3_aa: CASSQDGGESRGYTF

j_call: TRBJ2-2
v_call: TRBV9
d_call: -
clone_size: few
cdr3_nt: TGTGCCAGCAGCGTAGGAGAAGCCGGGGAGCTGTTTTTT
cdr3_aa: CASSVGEAGELFF

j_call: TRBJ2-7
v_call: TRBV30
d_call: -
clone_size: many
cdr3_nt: TGTGCCTGGAGTGGGCCGAAGGAGCAGTACTTC
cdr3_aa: CAWSGPKEQYF

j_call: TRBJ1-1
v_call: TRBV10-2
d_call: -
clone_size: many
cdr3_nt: TGCGCCAGCACCTCGACAGAGAACACTGAAGCTTTCTTT
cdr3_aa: CASTSTENTEAFF

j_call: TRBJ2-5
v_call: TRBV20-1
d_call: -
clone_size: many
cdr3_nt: TGCAGTGCCTCGGGTCACTCGGAGACCCAGTACTTC
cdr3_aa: CSASGHSETQYF

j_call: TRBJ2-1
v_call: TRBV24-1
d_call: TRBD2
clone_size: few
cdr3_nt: TGTGCCACCAGTGACCCTAGCGGGGGGGTCGACAATGAGCAGTTCTTC
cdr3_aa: CATSDPSGGVDNEQFF

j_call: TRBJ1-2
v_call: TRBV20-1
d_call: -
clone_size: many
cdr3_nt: TGCAGTGCAACGGACACGGGCTATGGCTACACCTTC
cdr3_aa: CSATDTGYGYTF

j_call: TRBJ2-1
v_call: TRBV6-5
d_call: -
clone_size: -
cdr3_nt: TGTGCCAGCAGTAAGCAGGTCTCCAATGAGCAGTTCTTC
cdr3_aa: CASSKQVSNEQFF

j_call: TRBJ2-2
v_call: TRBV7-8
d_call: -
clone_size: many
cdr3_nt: TGTGCCAGCAGCTGGACTCAGAACACCGGGGAGCTGTTTTTT
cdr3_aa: CASSWTQNTGELFF

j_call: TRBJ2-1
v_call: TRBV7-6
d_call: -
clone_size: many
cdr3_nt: TGTGCCAGCAGCCCCGGGGGCTTTGGTGAGCAGTTCTTC
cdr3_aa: CASSPGGFGEQFF

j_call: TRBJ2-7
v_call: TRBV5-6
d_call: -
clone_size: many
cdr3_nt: TGTGCCAGCAGCCCACAGGGGGAGGGCGAGCAGTACTTC
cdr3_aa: CASSPQGEGEQYF

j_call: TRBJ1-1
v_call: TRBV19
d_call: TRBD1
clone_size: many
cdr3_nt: TGTGCCAGTAGGCATGTGGGACTGACAGGGACGAACACTGAAGCTTTCTTT
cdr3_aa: CASRHVGLTGTNTEAFF

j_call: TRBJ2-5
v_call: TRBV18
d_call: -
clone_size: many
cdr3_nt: TGTGCCAGCTCACCACTGGGGCAGATAGGAGAGACCCAGTACTTC
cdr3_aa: CASSPLGQIGETQYF

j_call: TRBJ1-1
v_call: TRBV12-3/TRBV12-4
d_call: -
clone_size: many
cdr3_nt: TGTGCCAGCAGTTTCATGGACGCTGAAGCTTTCTTT
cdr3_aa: CASSFMDAEAFF

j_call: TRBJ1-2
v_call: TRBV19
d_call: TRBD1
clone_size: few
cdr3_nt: TGTGCCAGTAGTCCTAACCCCGCACAGGGGGCAATCTATGGCTACACCTTC
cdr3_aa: CASSPNPAQGAIYGYTF

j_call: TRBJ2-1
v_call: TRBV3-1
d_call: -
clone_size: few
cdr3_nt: TGTGCCAGCAGCCAGTCAGGGGGGAATGAGCAGTTCTTC
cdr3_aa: CASSQSGGNEQFF

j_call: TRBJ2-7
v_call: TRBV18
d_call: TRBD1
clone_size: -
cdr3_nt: TGTGCCAGCTCACCGACCAGGGGGCCAGCACTCGACGAAGGGTACTTC
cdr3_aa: CASSPTRGPALDEGYF

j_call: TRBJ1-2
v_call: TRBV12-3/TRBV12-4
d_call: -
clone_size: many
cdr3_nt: TGTGCCAGCAGTTCGACACAGGGATGGAATGGCTACACCTTC
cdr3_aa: CASSSTQGWNGYTF

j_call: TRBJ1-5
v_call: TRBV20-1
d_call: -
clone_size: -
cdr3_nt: TGCGGTGCTCCCCGGGAGGAGCAGCAGCCCCAGCATTTT
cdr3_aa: CGAPREEQQPQHF

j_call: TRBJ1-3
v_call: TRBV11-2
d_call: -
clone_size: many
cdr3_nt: TGTGCCAGCAGCCTATCCGGAACGAACTCTGGAAACACCATATATTTT
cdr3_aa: CASSLSGTNSGNTIYF